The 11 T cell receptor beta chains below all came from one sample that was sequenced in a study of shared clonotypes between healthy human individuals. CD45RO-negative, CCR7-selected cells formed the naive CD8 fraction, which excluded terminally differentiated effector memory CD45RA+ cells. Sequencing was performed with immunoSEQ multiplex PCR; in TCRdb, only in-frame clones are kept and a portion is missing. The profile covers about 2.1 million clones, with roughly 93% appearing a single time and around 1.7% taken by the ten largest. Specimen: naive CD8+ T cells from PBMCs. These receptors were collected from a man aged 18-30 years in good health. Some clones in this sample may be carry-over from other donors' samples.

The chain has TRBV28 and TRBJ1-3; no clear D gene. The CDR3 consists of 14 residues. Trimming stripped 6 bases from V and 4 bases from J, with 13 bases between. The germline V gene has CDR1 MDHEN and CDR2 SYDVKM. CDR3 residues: CASRATQPGNTIYF. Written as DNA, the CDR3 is TGTGCCAGCAGAGCAACCCAGCCAGGAAACACCATATATTTT.

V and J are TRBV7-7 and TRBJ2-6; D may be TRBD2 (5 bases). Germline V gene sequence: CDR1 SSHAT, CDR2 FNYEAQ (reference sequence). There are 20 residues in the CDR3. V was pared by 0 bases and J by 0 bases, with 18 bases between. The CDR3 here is CASSLAPRGPESSGANVLTF. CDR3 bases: TGTGCCAGCAGCTTAGCCCCTCGGGGTCCCGAGAGCTCTGGGGCCAACGTCCTGACTTTC.

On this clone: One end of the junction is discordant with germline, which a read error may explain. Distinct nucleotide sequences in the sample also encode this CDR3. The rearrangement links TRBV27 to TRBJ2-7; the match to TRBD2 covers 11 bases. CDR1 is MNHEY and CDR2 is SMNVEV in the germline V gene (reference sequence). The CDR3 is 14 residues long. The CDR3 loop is CASSAGLAVYEQYF. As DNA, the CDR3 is TGTGCCAGCAGTGCGGGACTAGCGGTGTACGAGCAGTATTTC.

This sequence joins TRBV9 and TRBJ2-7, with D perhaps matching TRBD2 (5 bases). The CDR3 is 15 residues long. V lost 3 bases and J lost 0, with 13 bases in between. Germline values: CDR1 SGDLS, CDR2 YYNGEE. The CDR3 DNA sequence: TGTGCCAGCAGCGGCGGGCCCGTAAGCTCCTACGAGCAGTACTTC. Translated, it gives CASSGGPVSSYEQYF.

DNA of the CDR3: TGTGCCAGCAGTTACGGGGTGATAGGAAACACCATATATTTT. Amino acid sequence: CASSYGVIGNTIYF. V usage is TRBV28 and J usage is TRBJ1-3; D gene uncertain. V was shortened by 4 bases and J by 4 bases, with 11 bases between the two germline ends. The CDR3 is 14 amino acids. Germline CDR1 is MDHEN and CDR2 is SYDVKM.

In DNA form, the CDR3 reads TGTGCCAGCAGTTCAAGCGGTAGCGGGCAGTACTTC. Residues: CASSSSGSGQYF. The V gene is TRBV7-9, the J gene TRBJ2-7, with D possibly matching TRBD2 (6 bases). V lost 6 bases and J 9 bases, leaving 15 bases between the germline ends. Germline V gives CDR1 SEHNR, CDR2 FQNEAQ (reference sequence). The CDR3 contains 12 residues.

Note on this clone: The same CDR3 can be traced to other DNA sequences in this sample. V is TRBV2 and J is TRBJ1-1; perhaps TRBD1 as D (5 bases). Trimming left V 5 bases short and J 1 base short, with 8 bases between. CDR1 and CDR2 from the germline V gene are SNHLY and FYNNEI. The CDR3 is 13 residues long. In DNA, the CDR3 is TGTGCCAGCAGTTCAACAGGGAACACTGAAGCTTTCTTT. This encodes CASSSTGNTEAFF.

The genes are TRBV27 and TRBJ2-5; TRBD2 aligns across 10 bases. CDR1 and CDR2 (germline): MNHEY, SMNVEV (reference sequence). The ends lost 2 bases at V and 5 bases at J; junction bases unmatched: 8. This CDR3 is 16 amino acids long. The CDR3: CASSLGTSVGRETQYF. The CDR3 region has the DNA TGTGCCAGCAGTTTAGGGACTAGCGTGGGTCGGGAGACCCAGTACTTC.

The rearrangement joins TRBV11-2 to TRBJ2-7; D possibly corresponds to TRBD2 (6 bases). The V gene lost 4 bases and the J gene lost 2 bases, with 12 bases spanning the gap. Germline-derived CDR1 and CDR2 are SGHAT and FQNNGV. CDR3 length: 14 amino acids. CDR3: CASSYAGPTYEQYF. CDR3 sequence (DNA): TGTGCCAGCAGCTACGCGGGGCCAACCTACGAGCAGTACTTC. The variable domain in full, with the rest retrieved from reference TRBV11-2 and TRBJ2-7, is EAGVAQSPRYKIIEKRQSVAFWCNPISGHATLYWYQQILGQGPKLLIQFQNNGVVDDSQLPKDRFSAERLKGVDSTLKIQPAKLEDSAVYLCASSYAGPTYEQYFGPGTRLTVT.

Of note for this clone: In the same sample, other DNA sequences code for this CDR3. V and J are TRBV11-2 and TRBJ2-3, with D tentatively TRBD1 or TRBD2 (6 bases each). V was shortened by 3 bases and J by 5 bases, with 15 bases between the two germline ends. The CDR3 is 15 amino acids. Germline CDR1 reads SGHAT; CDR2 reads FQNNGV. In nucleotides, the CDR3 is TGTGCCAGCAGCTTGGGGGGCAGGGTGGGAGATACGCAGTATTTT. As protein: CASSLGGRVGDTQYF.

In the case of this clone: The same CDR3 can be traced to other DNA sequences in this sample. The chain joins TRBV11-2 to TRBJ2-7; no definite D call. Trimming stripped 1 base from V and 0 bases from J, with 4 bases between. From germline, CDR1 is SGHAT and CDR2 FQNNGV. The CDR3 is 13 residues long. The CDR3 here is CASSLGASYEQYF. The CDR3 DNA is TGTGCCAGCAGCTTAGGCGCCTCCTACGAGCAGTACTTC. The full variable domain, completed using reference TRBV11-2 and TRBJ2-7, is EAGVAQSPRYKIIEKRQSVAFWCNPISGHATLYWYQQILGQGPKLLIQFQNNGVVDDSQLPKDRFSAERLKGVDSTLKIQPAKLEDSAVYLCASSLGASYEQYFGPGTRLTVT.